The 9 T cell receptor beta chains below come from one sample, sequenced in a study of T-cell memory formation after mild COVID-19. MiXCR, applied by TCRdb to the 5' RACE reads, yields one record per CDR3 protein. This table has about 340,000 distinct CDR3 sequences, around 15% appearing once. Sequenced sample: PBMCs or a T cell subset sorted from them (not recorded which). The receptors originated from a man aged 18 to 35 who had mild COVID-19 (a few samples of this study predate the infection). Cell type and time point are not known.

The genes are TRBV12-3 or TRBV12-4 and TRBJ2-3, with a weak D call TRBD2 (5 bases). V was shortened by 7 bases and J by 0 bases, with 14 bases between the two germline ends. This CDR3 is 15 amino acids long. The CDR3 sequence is CASTHFGGSTDTQYF. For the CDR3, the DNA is TGTGCCAGCACCCATTTCGGCGGGAGCACAGATACGCAGTATTTT.

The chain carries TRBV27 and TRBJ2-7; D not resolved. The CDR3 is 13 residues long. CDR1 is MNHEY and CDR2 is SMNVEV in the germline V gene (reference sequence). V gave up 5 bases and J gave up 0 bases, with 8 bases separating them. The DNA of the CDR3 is TGTGCCAGCAGTCGCGGCTTCTCCTACGAGCAGTACTTC. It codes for CASSRGFSYEQYF.

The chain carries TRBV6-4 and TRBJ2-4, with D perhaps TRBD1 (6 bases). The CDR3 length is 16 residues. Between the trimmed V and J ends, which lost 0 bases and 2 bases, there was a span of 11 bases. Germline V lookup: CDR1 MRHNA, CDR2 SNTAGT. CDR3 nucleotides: TGTGCCAGCAGTGACTCGACCAGGGGACCCAAAAACATTCAGTACTTC. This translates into CASSDSTRGPKNIQYF.

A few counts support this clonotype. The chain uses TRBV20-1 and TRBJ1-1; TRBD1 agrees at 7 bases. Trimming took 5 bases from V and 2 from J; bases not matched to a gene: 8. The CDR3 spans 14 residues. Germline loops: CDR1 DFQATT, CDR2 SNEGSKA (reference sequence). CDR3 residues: CSASHRGTNTEAFF. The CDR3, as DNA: TGCAGTGCTTCACACAGGGGAACTAACACTGAAGCTTTCTTT.

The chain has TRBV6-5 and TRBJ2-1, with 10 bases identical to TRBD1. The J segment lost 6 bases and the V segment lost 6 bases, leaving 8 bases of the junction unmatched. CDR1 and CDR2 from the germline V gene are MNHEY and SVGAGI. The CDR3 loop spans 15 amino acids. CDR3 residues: CASSAGQGVINEQFF. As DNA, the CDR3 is TGTGCCAGCAGCGCAGGACAGGGGGTCATCAATGAGCAGTTCTTC.

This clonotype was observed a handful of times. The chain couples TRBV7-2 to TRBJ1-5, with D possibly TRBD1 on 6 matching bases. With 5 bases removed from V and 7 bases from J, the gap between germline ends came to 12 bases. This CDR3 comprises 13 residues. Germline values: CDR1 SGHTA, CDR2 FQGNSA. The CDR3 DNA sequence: TGTGCCAGCAGCCCGCAACAGGGCCAGCCCCAGCATTTT. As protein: CASSPQQGQPQHF.

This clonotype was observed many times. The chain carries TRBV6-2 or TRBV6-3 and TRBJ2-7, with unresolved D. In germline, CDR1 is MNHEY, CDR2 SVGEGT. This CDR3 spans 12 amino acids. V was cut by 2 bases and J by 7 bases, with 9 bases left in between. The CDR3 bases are TGTGCCAGCAGTTACCCCTTAGAGGAGCAGTACTTC. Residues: CASSYPLEEQYF.

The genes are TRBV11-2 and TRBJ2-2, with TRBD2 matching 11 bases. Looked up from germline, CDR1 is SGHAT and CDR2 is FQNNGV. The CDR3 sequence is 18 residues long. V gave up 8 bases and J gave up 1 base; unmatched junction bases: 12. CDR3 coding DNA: TGTGCCAGCGGGCCACTAGCGGGGGACCCCTTGAACACCGGGGAGCTGTTTTTT. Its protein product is CASGPLAGDPLNTGELFF.

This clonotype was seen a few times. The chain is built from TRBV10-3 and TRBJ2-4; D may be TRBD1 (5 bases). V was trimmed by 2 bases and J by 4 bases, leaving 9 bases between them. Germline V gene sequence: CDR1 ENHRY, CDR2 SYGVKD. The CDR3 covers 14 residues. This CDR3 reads CAISERQNKNIQYF. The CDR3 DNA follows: TGTGCCATCAGTGAGCGACAGAATAAAAACATTCAGTACTTC.